The 2 T cell receptor beta chains listed next were all sequenced from one sample in a study of T-cell reconstitution after alpha-beta-depleted transplantation in children. Using unique molecular identifiers, the investigators prepared the TCRbeta library. From the PCR reads, TCRdb called clonotypes with MiXCR, one entry per CDR3 protein. This table holds fewer than 400,000 distinct CDR3 sequences, 20% found once. Sequences were derived from PBMCs from the stem cell graft donor, sampled from the stem cell graft. The source is a human donor who donated a stem cell graft to a child with acute myeloid leukemia.

In this sample, this clonotype turned up a few times. The chain combines TRBV20-1 with TRBJ2-7; 11 nucleotides agree with TRBD2. CDR3 size: 14 residues. The V gene end was trimmed by 3 bases and the J gene end by 1 base; junction bases not matched to a gene: 2. CDR1 and CDR2 from the germline V gene are DFQATT and SNEGSKA (reference sequence). The CDR3 spells CSARTSGVSYEQYF. DNA for the CDR3: TGCAGTGCTAGGACTAGCGGGGTTTCCTACGAGCAGTACTTC.

The chain uses TRBV29-1 and TRBJ2-5; D might be TRBD2 (5 bases). Germline-derived CDR1 and CDR2 are SQVTM and ANQGSEA. V was clipped by 4 bases and J by 2 bases, with 11 bases between them. The CDR3 runs 13 residues. CDR3 in amino acids: CSVGIPGQETQYF. The CDR3 DNA follows: TGCAGCGTTGGTATACCGGGACAAGAGACCCAGTACTTC.